The present T cell receptor (beta chain) was sequenced within a study of blood T cell repertoires in COVID-19. At the level of the study: Both acute and convalescent COVID-19 samples were obtained from the United States, Italy and Spain. Nucleic acid was either cDNA or gDNA, and it came from T cells, B-cell-depleted T cells, or PBMCs.

Sequencing was performed with immunoSEQ multiplex PCR; in TCRdb, only in-frame clones are kept and a portion is missing. The table has 90,000 to 120,000 clones, about 87% seen once. CDR1 is SGDLS and CDR2 is YYNGEE in the germline V gene. V was cut by 6 bases and J by 2 bases, with 11 bases left in between. The CDR3 has 13 amino acids. This clonotype was obtained from a man aged 50 or older with acute or convalescent COVID-19. The V and J genes are TRBV9 and TRBJ2-5, with D possibly TRBD1 on 6 matching bases. The sample consisted of peripheral blood. The CDR3 DNA reads TGTGCCAGCAATAGAGGGGGACAAGAGACCCAGTACTTC. It is translated as CASNRGGQETQYF.